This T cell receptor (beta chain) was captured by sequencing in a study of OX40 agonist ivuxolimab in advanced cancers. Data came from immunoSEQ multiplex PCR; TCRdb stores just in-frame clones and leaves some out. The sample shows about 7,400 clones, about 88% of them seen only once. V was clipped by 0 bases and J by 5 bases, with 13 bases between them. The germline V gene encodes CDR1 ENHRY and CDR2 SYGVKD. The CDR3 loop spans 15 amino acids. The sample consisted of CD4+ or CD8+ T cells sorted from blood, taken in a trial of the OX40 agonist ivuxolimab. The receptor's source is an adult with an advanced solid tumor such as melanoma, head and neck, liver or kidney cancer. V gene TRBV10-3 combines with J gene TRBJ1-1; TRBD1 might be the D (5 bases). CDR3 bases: TGTGCCATCAGTGAGTCCGGGGCAGGGTGGACTGAAGCTTTCTTT. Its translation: CAISESGAGWTEAFF.